This T cell receptor (beta chain) was captured by sequencing in a study of shared clonotypes between healthy human individuals. Study-wide results and limits: Since donors were few, the genetic and exposure-history diversity represented was limited.

Details on this clone: The antigen remains unidentified.

Repertoires were generated with immunoSEQ multiplex PCR, while TCRdb's copy carries only in-frame clones and drops some. The sample carries 2 million to 2.5 million clones, 93% recorded once. The donors, healthy adults who were HIV-negative, had experienced no recent acute infections or vaccinations. Donors were Caucasian adults residing in Nashville, Tennessee, USA. With 6 bases removed from V and 3 bases from J, the gap between germline ends came to 13 bases. This CDR3 region has 14 residues. CDR1 and CDR2 from the germline V gene are SSHAT and FNYEAQ (reference sequence). Sequenced sample: naive CD4+ T cells from PBMCs. The subset is: CD45RA+ positively selected. This TCR was recovered from a man younger than 30 in good health. Some clones in this sample may be carry-over from other donors' samples. J is TRBJ2-3 and V is TRBV7-7; D may be TRBD2 (6 bases). The CDR3 nucleotides read TGTGCCAGCAGTCACGGGGGAGCTACAGATACGCAGTATTTT. Translated: CASSHGGATDTQYF.